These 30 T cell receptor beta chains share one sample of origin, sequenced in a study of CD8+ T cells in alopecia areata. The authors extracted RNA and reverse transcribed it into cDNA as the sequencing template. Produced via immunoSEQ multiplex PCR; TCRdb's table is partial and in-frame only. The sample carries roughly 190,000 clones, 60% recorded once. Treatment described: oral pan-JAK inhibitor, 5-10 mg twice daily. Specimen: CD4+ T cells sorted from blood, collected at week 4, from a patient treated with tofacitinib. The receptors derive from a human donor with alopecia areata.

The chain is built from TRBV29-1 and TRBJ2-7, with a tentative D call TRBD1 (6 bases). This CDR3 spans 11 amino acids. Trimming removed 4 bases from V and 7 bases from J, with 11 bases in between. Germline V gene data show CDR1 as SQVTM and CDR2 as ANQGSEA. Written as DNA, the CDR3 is TGCAGCGTTGGCCAAGGGGGAGAGCAGTACTTC. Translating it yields CSVGQGGEQYF.

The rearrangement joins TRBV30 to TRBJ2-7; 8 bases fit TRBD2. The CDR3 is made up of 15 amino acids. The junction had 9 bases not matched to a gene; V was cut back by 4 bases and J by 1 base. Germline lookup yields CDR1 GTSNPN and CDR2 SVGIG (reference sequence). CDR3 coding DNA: TGTGCCTGGACTCGACGGGGGGGCCTTTCCTACGAGCAGTACTTC. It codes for CAWTRRGGLSYEQYF.

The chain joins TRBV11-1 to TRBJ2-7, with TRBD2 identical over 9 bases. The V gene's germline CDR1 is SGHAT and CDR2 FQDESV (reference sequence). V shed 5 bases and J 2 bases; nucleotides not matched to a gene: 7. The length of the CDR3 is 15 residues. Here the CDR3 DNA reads TGTGCCAGCAGCAGAGAGGGCGGGAGGGCCTACGAGCAGTACTTC. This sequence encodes CASSREGGRAYEQYF. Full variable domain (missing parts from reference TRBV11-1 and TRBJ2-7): EAEVAQSPRYKITEKSQAVAFWCDPISGHATLYWYRQILGQGPELLVQFQDESVVDDSQLPKDRFSAERLKGVDSTLKIQPAELGDSAMYLCASSREGGRAYEQYFGPGTRLTVT.

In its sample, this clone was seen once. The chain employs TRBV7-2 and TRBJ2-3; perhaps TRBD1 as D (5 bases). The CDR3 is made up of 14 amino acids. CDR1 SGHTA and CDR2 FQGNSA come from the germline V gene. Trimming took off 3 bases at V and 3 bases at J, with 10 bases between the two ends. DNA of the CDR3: TGTGCCAGCAGCTTGGCAGGGTTAACAGATACGCAGTATTTT. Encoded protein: CASSLAGLTDTQYF.

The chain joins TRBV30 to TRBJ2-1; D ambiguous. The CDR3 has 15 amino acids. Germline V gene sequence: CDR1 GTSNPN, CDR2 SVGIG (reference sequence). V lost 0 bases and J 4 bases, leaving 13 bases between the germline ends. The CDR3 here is CAWSVLNGRYNEQFF. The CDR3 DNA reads TGTGCCTGGAGTGTACTAAATGGGCGGTACAATGAGCAGTTCTTC.

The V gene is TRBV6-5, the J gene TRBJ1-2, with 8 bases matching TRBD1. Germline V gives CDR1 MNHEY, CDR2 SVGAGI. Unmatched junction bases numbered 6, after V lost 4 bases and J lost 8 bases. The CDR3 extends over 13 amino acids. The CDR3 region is CASSSWTGRGYTF. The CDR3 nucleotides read TGTGCCAGCAGTTCCTGGACAGGGCGAGGCTACACCTTC.

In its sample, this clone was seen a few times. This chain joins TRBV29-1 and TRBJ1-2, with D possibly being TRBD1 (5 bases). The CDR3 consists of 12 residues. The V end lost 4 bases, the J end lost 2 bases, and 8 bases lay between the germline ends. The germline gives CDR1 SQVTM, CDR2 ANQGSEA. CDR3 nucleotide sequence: TGCAGCGTTGGGGCAGGGAACTATGGCTACACCTTC. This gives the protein CSVGAGNYGYTF.

The CDR3 sequence: CASRYERMAHEQYF. In DNA, the CDR3 is TGTGCCAGCAGGTATGAACGGATGGCACACGAGCAGTACTTC. V and J are TRBV6-5 and TRBJ2-7; D remains unclear. The V gene's germline CDR1 is MNHEY and CDR2 SVGAGI. The CDR3 is 14 amino acids. V was trimmed by 6 bases and J by 5 bases, leaving 17 bases between them.

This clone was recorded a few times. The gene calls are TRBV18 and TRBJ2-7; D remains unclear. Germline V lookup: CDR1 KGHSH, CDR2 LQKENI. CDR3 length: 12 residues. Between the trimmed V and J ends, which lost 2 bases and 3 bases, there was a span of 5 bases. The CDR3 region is CASSPGDYEQYF. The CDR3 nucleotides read TGTGCCAGCTCACCAGGGGACTACGAGCAGTACTTC.

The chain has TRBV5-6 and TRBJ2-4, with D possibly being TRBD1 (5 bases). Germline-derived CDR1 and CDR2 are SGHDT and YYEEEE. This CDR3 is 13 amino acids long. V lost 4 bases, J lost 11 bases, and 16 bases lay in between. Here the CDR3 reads CASSQPTARVQYF. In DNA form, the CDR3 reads TGTGCCAGCAGCCAACCGACAGCCAGGGTTCAGTACTTC.

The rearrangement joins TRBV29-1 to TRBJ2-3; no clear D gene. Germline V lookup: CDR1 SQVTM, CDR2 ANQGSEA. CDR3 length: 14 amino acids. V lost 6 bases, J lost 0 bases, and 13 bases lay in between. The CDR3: CSVLGSVSTDTQYF. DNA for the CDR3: TGCAGCGTCTTGGGCAGCGTTAGCACAGATACGCAGTATTTT.

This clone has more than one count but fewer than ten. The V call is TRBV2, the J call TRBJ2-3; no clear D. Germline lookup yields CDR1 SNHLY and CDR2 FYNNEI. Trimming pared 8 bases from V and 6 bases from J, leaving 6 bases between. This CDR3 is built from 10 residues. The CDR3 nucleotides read TGTGCCAGCCCCCGGGATACGCAGTATTTT. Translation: CASPRDTQYF.

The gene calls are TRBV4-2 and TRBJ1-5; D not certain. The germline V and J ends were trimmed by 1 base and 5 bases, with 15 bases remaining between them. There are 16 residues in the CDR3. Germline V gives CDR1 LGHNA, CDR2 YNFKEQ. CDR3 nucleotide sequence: TGTGCCAGCAGCCAAGCGGGAATAGGCACTCATCAGCCCCAGCATTTT. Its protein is CASSQAGIGTHQPQHF.

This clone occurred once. DNA for the CDR3: TGTGCCAGCAGCCCCCCTAGCGGACTATACAATGAGCAGTTCTTC. Protein: CASSPPSGLYNEQFF. The V call is TRBV11-2, the J call TRBJ2-1, with 7 positions matching TRBD2. Trimming at V came to 5 bases and at J to 4 bases, leaving 8 bases not matched to a gene. CDR3 length: 15 residues. Germline V gene data show CDR1 as SGHAT and CDR2 as FQNNGV.

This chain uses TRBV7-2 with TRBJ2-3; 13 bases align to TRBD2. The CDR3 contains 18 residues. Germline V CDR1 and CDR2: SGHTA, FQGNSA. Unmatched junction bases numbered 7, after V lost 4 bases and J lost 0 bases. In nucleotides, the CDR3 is TGTGCCAGCAGCTGGACTAGCGGGAGCCGCCTTAGCACAGATACGCAGTATTTT. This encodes CASSWTSGSRLSTDTQYF.

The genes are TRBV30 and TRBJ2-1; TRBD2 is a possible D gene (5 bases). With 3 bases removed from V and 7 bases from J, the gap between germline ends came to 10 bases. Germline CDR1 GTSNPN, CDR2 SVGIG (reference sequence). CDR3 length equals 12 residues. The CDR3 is CAWRARRNEQFF. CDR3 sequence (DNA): TGTGCCTGGAGGGCTCGGAGGAATGAGCAGTTCTTC.

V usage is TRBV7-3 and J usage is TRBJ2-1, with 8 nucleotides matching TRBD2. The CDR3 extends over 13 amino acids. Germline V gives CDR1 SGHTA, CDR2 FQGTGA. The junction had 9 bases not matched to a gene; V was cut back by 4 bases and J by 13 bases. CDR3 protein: CASSSDLAGIQFF. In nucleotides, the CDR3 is TGTGCCAGCAGCTCCGACTTAGCGGGAATTCAGTTCTTC. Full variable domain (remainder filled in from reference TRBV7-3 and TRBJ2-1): GAGVSQTPSNKVTEKGKYVELRCDPISGHTALYWYRQSLGQGPEFLIYFQGTGAADDSGLPNDRFFAVRPEGSVSTLKIQRTERGDSAVYLCASSSDLAGIQFFGPGTRLTVL.

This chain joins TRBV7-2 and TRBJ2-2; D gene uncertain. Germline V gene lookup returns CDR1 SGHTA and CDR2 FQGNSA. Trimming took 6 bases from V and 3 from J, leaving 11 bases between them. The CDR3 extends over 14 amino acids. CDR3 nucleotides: TGTGCCAGCAGTTTTGGCCTAGACACCGGGGAGCTGTTTTTT. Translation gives CASSFGLDTGELFF.

The CDR3 sequence: CAPQSYEQYF. The DNA of the CDR3 is TGTGCCCCTCAGTCCTACGAGCAGTACTTC. This sequence joins TRBV6-6 and TRBJ2-7; D is unclear. The germline CDR1 and CDR2 sequences are MNHNY and SVGAGI (reference sequence). The germline V and J ends were trimmed by 11 bases and 1 base, with 6 bases remaining between them. The CDR3 contains 10 residues.

CDR3: CASTVEPTDTQYF. CDR3 nucleotide sequence: TGCGCCAGCACCGTGGAACCGACAGATACGCAGTATTTT. The chain employs TRBV5-1 and TRBJ2-3; D is uncertain. This CDR3 has 13 residues. V lost 6 bases, J lost 3 bases, and 11 bases lay in between. In germline, CDR1 is SGHRS, CDR2 YFSETQ. Combining the CDR3 with reference TRBV5-1 and TRBJ2-3 gives the whole variable domain KAGVTQTPRYLIKTRGQQVTLSCSPISGHRSVSWYQQTPGQGLQFLFEYFSETQRNKGNFPGRFSGRQFSNSRSEMNVSTLELGDSALYLCASTVEPTDTQYFGPGTRLTVL.

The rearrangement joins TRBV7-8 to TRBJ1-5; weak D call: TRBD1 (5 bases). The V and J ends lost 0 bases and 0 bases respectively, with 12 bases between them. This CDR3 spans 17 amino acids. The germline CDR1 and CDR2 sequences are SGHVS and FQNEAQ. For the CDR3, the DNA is TGTGCCAGCAGCTTAGCGCTAACAGGAGGTAGCAATCAGCCCCAGCATTTT. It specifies CASSLALTGGSNQPQHF. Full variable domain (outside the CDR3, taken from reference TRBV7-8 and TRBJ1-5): GAGVSQSPRYKVAKRGQDVALRCDPISGHVSLFWYQQALGQGPEFLTYFQNEAQLDKSGLPSDRFFAERPEGSVSTLKIQRTQQEDSAVYLCASSLALTGGSNQPQHFGDGTRLSIL.

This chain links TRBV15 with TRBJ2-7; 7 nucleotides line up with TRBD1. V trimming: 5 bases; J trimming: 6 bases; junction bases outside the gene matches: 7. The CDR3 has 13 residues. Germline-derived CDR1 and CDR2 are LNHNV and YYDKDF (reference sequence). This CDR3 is CATSGYRGGEQYF. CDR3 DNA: TGTGCCACCAGCGGCTACAGGGGCGGCGAGCAGTACTTC.

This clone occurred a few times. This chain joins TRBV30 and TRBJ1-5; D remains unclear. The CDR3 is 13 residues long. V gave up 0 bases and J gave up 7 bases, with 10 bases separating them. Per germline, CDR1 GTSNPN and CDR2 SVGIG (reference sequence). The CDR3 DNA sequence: TGTGCCTGGAGTGTTCAGTCAAGGCAGCCCCAGCATTTT. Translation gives CAWSVQSRQPQHF.

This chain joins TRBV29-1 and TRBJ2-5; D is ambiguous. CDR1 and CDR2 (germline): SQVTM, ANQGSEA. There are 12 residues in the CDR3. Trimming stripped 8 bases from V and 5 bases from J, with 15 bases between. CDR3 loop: CSSTATGETQYF. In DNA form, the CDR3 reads TGCAGCTCTACAGCTACCGGGGAGACCCAGTACTTC.

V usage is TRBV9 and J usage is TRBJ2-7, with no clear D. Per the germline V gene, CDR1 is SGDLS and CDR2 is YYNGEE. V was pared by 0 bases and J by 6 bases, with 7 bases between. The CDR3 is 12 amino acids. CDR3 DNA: TGTGCCAGCAGCGTAGCTTCGGGCGAGCAGTACTTC. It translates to CASSVASGEQYF.

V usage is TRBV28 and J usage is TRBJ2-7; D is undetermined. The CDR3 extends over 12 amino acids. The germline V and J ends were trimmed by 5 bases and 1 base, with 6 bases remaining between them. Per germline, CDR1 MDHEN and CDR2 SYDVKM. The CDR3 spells CASSTQSYEQYF. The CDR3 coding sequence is TGTGCCAGCAGTACGCAATCCTACGAGCAGTACTTC.

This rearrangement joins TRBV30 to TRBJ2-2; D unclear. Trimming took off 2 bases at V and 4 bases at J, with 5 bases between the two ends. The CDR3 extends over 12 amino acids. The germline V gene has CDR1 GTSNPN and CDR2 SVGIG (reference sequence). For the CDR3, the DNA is TGTGCCTGGAGTCCCACCACCGGGGAGCTGTTTTTT. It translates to CAWSPTTGELFF.

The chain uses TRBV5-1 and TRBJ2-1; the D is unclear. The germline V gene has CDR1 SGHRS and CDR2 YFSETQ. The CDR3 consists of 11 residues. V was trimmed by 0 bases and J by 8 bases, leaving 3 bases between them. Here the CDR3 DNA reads TGCGCCAGCAGCTTGGCCGATGAGCAGTTCTTC. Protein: CASSLADEQFF.

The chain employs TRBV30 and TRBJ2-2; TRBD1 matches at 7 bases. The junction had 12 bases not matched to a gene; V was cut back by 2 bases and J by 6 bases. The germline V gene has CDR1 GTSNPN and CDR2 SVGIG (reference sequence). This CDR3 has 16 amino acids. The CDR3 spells CAWSRSRQGSPGELFF. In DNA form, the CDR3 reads TGTGCCTGGAGTCGGTCCCGACAGGGATCGCCCGGGGAGCTGTTTTTT.

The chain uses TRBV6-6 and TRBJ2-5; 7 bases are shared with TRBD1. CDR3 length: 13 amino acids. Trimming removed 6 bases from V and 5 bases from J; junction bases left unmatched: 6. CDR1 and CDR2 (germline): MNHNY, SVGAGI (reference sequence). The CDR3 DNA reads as TGTGCCAGCAGAGAGGGGGCTGGGGAGACCCAGTACTTC. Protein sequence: CASREGAGETQYF.